This T cell receptor (beta chain) was captured by sequencing in a study of T cell repertoires and HLA-DP antigens. At the level of the study: Average DNA input: around 230 ng for CD137+CD4+ sorts, approximately 1,100 ng pre-culture.

Turning to this clone: No antigen is known for it. The germline gene is not matched at one end of the junction; a read error may be the cause.

General study points: Clones undetected before culture averaged 36.3% against one allele and around 50% against the other.

CDR3 size: 13 residues. Germline CDR1 and CDR2: MGHDK and SYGVNS. Assay: immunoSEQ multiplex PCR; the TCRdb copy retains only in-frame clones and omits some. The table lists over 60,000 clones, roughly 75% of them singletons, with around 1.4% in the top ten. The sequence was collected from a man aged 60 to 75 in good health and CMV-seronegative. The sample comprised CD4+ T cells from PBMCs. J is TRBJ2-5 and V is TRBV25-1, with 8 nucleotides matching TRBD2. This CDR3 reads CASRGREAEAQYF. The CDR3 DNA reads as TGTGCCAGCAGAGGGCGGGAGGCAGAGGCCCAGTACTTC.